This T cell receptor beta chain was captured in a study of Ad26.COV2.S vaccination and SARS-CoV-2 variants. CDR1 SGHAT and CDR2 FQDESV come from the germline V gene (reference sequence). The CDR3 sequence is 13 residues long. V lost 3 bases and J 1 base, leaving 6 bases between the germline ends. This clone occurred a few times. Antigen unknown. This sample also contains other DNA sequences that code for the same CDR3. Study-wide results and limits: Analytic work on TCR breadth and depth might have understated the full extent of total T cell responses. Individuals receiving vaccine had higher spike-specific TCR breadth than placebo recipients did. Comparability of non-spike TCR breadth was observed across vaccine and placebo recipients. In vaccinated individuals, spike-specific CD8+ and CD4+ T cell responses reportedly displayed substantial breadth.

Produced via immunoSEQ multiplex PCR; TCRdb's table is partial and in-frame only. The sample has 350,000 to 450,000 clones, just over 90% seen once. The chain carries TRBV11-1 and TRBJ1-1; D is undetermined. The source was peripheral blood, collected after recovery from COVID-19. The TCR sequence derives from a human donor who had recovered from COVID-19. The CDR3: CASSLARNTEAFF. The CDR3 DNA reads TGTGCCAGCAGCTTGGCCAGGAACACTGAAGCTTTCTTT.